The 21 T cell receptor beta chains below were found in one sample sequenced in a study of blood T cell repertoires in COVID-19. Clones were sequenced by immunoSEQ multiplex PCR, and TCRdb holds only the in-frame ones, with some missing. The data hold 57,000 or so clones, with roughly 90% observed a single time. Sequenced input: peripheral blood. All receptors come from a woman in her forties or fifties with active or convalescent COVID-19.

This chain connects TRBV18 to TRBJ2-1; maybe TRBD1 (6 bases). Trimming pared 0 bases from V and 8 bases from J, leaving 14 bases between. The CDR3 sequence is 15 residues long. CDR1 is KGHSH, CDR2 LQKENI, per germline. The CDR3: CASSPPQGYGDEQFF. The CDR3 nucleotides are TGTGCCAGCTCACCACCTCAGGGGTATGGGGATGAGCAGTTCTTC.

This chain links TRBV19 with TRBJ1-1, with D possibly TRBD1 on 5 matching bases. Per the germline V gene, CDR1 is LNHDA and CDR2 is SQIVND (reference sequence). Between the trimmed V and J ends, which lost 5 bases and 0 bases, there was a span of 7 bases. The CDR3 extends over 13 amino acids. The CDR3 loop is CASSGGMNTEAFF. The CDR3 DNA reads as TGTGCCAGTAGTGGGGGGATGAACACTGAAGCTTTCTTT.

The chain has TRBV18 and TRBJ1-4; 9 nucleotides line up with TRBD1. From germline, CDR1 is KGHSH and CDR2 LQKENI. The CDR3 spans 20 residues. V shed 1 base, J shed 6 bases, and the junction held 18 bases outside the gene matches. The CDR3 DNA is TGTGCCAGCTCACCACAGCGGCTCGGGACAGGGAGGTCTCGGGATGAAAAACTGTTTTTT. It codes for CASSPQRLGTGRSRDEKLFF. Combining the CDR3 with reference TRBV18 and TRBJ1-4 gives the whole variable domain NAGVMQNPRHLVRRRGQEARLRCSPMKGHSHVYWYRQLPEEGLKFMVYLQKENIIDESGMPKERFSAEFPKEGPSILRIQQVVRGDSAAYFCASSPQRLGTGRSRDEKLFFGSGTQLSVL.

The rearrangement uses TRBV29-1 and TRBJ2-1; TRBD2 matches 10 bases. With 5 bases clipped from V and 7 bases from J, the junction kept 8 bases outside the gene matches. This CDR3 contains 14 residues. CDR1 is SQVTM and CDR2 is ANQGSEA in the germline V gene. Here the CDR3 DNA reads TGCAGCGTTAGTAGGCTAGCGGGAGCAAATGAGCAGTTCTTC. This sequence encodes CSVSRLAGANEQFF.

This clone was recorded once. The CDR3: CASSLLRGRDTEAFF. CDR3 in DNA: TGTGCCAGCAGCTTACTTAGGGGCAGGGACACTGAAGCTTTCTTT. This chain links TRBV13 with TRBJ1-1; weak D call: TRBD1 (5 bases). The length of the CDR3 is 15 residues. CDR1 is PRHDT, CDR2 FYEKMQ, per germline (reference sequence). With 2 bases removed from V and 3 bases from J, the gap between germline ends came to 13 bases.

The chain recombines TRBV24-1 with TRBJ1-1; TRBD1 matches 8 bases. V shed 1 base, J shed 10 bases, and the junction held 7 bases outside the gene matches. This CDR3 is built from 14 residues. The germline gives CDR1 KGHDR, CDR2 SFDVKD. CDR3 region: CATSDFGQGVGAFF. The CDR3 nucleotides are TGTGCCACCAGTGATTTTGGACAGGGAGTTGGAGCTTTCTTT.

The chain links TRBV18 to TRBJ1-5; D perhaps matches TRBD1 (5 bases). Germline CDR1 is KGHSH and CDR2 is LQKENI. The CDR3 loop spans 15 amino acids. Trimming left V 2 bases short and J 4 bases short, with 12 bases between. CDR3 coding DNA: TGTGCCAGCTCACCAGACAGCTCAGGGAATCAGCCCCAGCATTTT. Protein product: CASSPDSSGNQPQHF.

This clone was seen just once. The V call is TRBV20-1, the J call TRBJ2-1; weak D call: TRBD1 (5 bases). Germline CDR1 and CDR2: DFQATT and SNEGSKA (reference sequence). The CDR3 covers 10 residues. The V and J ends lost 6 bases and 8 bases respectively, with 8 bases between them. The CDR3, as DNA: TGCAGTGCGACAGACCATGAGCAGTTCTTC. Protein: CSATDHEQFF.

This rearrangement joins TRBV5-1 to TRBJ1-1; maybe TRBD1 (5 bases). There are 15 residues in the CDR3. The V gene lost 1 base and the J gene lost 3 bases, with 13 bases spanning the gap. Germline V gives CDR1 SGHRS, CDR2 YFSETQ. CDR3 sequence: CASSLTTVRDTEAFF. The CDR3, as DNA: TGCGCCAGCAGCTTGACGACAGTCAGGGACACTGAAGCTTTCTTT.

This chain's CDR3 is CATSRDFREPQHF. CDR3 in DNA: TGTGCCACCAGCAGAGATTTCAGGGAGCCCCAGCATTTT. This chain joins TRBV15 and TRBJ1-5; D is perhaps TRBD1 (5 bases). The CDR3 has 13 residues. The ends were cut back, 0 bases at V and 8 bases at J, with 8 bases in the middle. Germline-derived CDR1 and CDR2 are LNHNV and YYDKDF (reference sequence).

The J gene is TRBJ2-2, the V gene TRBV5-6; no definite D call. V was trimmed by 0 bases and J by 5 bases, leaving 8 bases between them. Germline values: CDR1 SGHDT, CDR2 YYEEEE. The CDR3 is 14 amino acids. The CDR3, as DNA: TGTGCCAGCAGCTTGGTTGCGGTTACCGGGGAGCTGTTTTTT. Translated, it gives CASSLVAVTGELFF.

The chain carries TRBV28 and TRBJ2-1; 7 bases fit TRBD2. Germline loops: CDR1 MDHEN, CDR2 SYDVKM. The CDR3 sequence is 13 residues long. After removal of 9 bases from V and 3 bases from J, the junction contained 5 bases not matched to a gene. This CDR3 reads CASGGGFYNEQFF. The CDR3 nucleotides read TGTGCCAGTGGGGGGGGTTTCTACAATGAGCAGTTCTTC.

The gene calls are TRBV19 and TRBJ2-6; TRBD2 might be the D (6 bases). Germline V CDR1 and CDR2: LNHDA, SQIVND (reference sequence). The germline V and J ends were trimmed by 6 bases and 0 bases, with 18 bases remaining between them. The CDR3 has 18 amino acids. CDR3 sequence (DNA): TGTGCCAGTAGCCGGTCGGGACTGTTCACCTCTGGGGCCAACGTCCTGACTTTC. Residues: CASSRSGLFTSGANVLTF.

This rearrangement joins TRBV5-4 to TRBJ2-1; TRBD2 matches at 8 bases. Per the germline V gene, CDR1 is SGHNT and CDR2 is YYREEE (reference sequence). The CDR3 spans 16 residues. Trimming at V came to 1 base and at J to 2 bases, leaving 5 bases not matched to a gene. CDR3 region: CASSLIGGRTYNEQFF. DNA of the CDR3: TGTGCCAGCAGCTTGATCGGCGGGAGGACCTACAATGAGCAGTTCTTC.

Regarding this clone: Additional DNA sequences in this sample encode the identical CDR3. The chain carries TRBV3-1 (or the pseudogene TRBV3-2) and TRBJ2-1; maybe TRBD2 (6 bases). The CDR3 contains 15 residues. The ends were cut back, 4 bases at V and 0 bases at J, with 10 bases in the middle. Germline-derived CDR1 and CDR2 are LGHDT and YNNKEL (reference sequence). The CDR3 region has the DNA TGTGCCAGCAGCCCCACGCGGGACTCCTACAATGAGCAGTTCTTC. Translated, it gives CASSPTRDSYNEQFF.

The DNA of the CDR3 is TGTGCCAGCAGCGTTAGGCAGGGGGACGAGCAGTACTTC. It is translated as CASSVRQGDEQYF. This chain joins TRBV9 and TRBJ2-7; 7 bases match TRBD1. Germline V CDR1 and CDR2: SGDLS, YYNGEE. The J segment lost 5 bases and the V segment lost 2 bases, leaving 4 bases of the junction unmatched. This CDR3 comprises 13 residues.

The V call is TRBV5-6, the J call TRBJ2-5; 9 bases match TRBD1. The CDR3 contains 17 residues. Germline assignment: CDR1 SGHDT and CDR2 YYEEEE. Losses at the gene ends were 3 bases for V and 4 bases for J; bases not matched to a gene: 13. CDR3 in amino acids: CASSSTRDRVISETQYF. The DNA for the CDR3 is TGTGCCAGCAGCTCCACCCGGGACAGGGTAATCTCAGAGACCCAGTACTTC.

V gene TRBV2 combines with J gene TRBJ2-7, with 10 nucleotides matching TRBD1. Germline V gives CDR1 SNHLY, CDR2 FYNNEI. The CDR3 is made up of 14 amino acids. Trimming removed 5 bases from V and 0 bases from J; junction bases left unmatched: 1. In DNA form, the CDR3 reads TGTGCCAGCAGTCGGACAGGGGGCTCCTACGAGCAGTACTTC. Its translation is CASSRTGGSYEQYF.

The V and J genes are TRBV9 and TRBJ2-7; the match to TRBD2 covers 9 bases. This CDR3 has 14 residues. Per germline, CDR1 SGDLS and CDR2 YYNGEE. The V gene end was trimmed by 3 bases and the J gene end by 5 bases; junction bases not matched to a gene: 6. CDR3 loop: CASSAGTSNHEQYF. The CDR3 bases are TGTGCCAGCAGCGCCGGGACTAGCAACCACGAGCAGTACTTC.

The chain employs TRBV19 and TRBJ1-5; 8 nucleotides align to TRBD1. CDR1 is LNHDA and CDR2 is SQIVND in the germline V gene (reference sequence). V lost 6 bases to trimming and J lost 6 bases; unmatched junction nucleotides: 10. The CDR3 extends over 15 amino acids. The CDR3 DNA is TGTGCCAGTAGGGTAGGACAGGGAACTGTTCAGCCCCAGCATTTT. It translates to CASRVGQGTVQPQHF.

The rearrangement uses TRBV4-1 and TRBJ2-7, with D possibly TRBD2 on 5 matching bases. This CDR3 has 15 amino acids. The V gene lost 0 bases and the J gene lost 1 base, with 10 bases spanning the gap. Germline V gene data show CDR1 as MGHRA and CDR2 as YSYEKL. CDR3 protein: CASSQEGAASYEQYF. CDR3 DNA: TGCGCCAGCAGCCAAGAGGGAGCGGCTTCCTACGAGCAGTACTTC.